This T cell receptor (beta chain) originates from a study of shared clonotypes between healthy human individuals (TCRdb year 2020). Looking at the study overall: The cohort comprised a couple of women and a few men aged 18 to 49 years. For each donor, CD4 naive and CD4 memory were each given three plates, CD8 naive was given two plates, and CD8 memory was given one plate. To estimate repertoire size and how much clonotype sharing occurs between individuals, the study deeply sequenced the blood TCR repertoires of five healthy adults. Different laboratories and diverse techniques were used to prepare libraries and sequence TCR repertoires, to increase sequencing depth and limit assay-specific biases. Leukapheresis yielded between about 0.94 and 9.5 billion PBMCs per donor.

The donors were healthy, HIV-negative adults who had no recently reported acute infections or vaccinations. Only Caucasian adults living in Nashville, Tennessee, USA were represented among the donors. CD4+ T cells were enriched through magnetic negative selection, after which naive cells were positively selected on CD45RA and the remaining negative fraction served as the memory subset. After blood collection by leukapheresis, PBMCs were isolated using Ficoll-Histopaque density gradient centrifugation and then cryopreserved in the vapor phase of liquid nitrogen. Analytical flow cytometry was used to check the purity and quantity of each magnetically sorted T cell population. Genomic DNA was isolated from each sorted fraction and quantified by UV absorbance on a Nanodrop 2000c. Points the paper makes about the study in general: Compared with non-shared clonotypes, clonotypes shared by all four sorted-subset donors had higher generation probabilities. Estimated clonotype richness was generally larger for naive than for memory subsets. Sampling was restricted to blood, and TCR repertoires in tissue are likely to differ from TCR repertoires in blood. Incomplete sequencing was indicated by rarefaction of sorted-subset datasets, despite the large sequencing depth. Based on pairwise subsampling, the degree of clonotype sharing among donors was expected to be affected by sequencing depth. Sharing across several donors was observed for about 5% of naive CD4, 3% to 4% of naive CD8, 2% to 2.5% of memory CD4, and roughly 0.4% of memory CD8 clonotypes. The genetic and exposure-history diversity represented was limited by the small number of donors.

V drops 7 bases and J drops 2 bases, leaving 21 bases in between. Reading from cysteine to phenylalanine, the CDR3 counts 16 amino acids. CDR3 DNA is the only sequence kept; it has 48 bases, read in frame from the first base. The germline V gene (reference sequence) specifies MNHNY as CDR1 and SVGAGI as CDR2. Turning to this clone: The target of this receptor is not known. Base-call qualities are not available, and no considerably larger clone is one nucleotide away.

TCR CDR3 regions were amplified from genomic DNA by multiplex PCR using the deep immunoSEQ assay. Extracted genomic DNA from each cell subset was distributed evenly across all wells of several immunoSEQ 96-well plates, and each plate was treated as a replicate. For sorted subsets, approximately 0.2 ug of genomic DNA, equivalent to roughly 33,000 T cell genomes, went into each replicate PCR. Purified libraries were quantified with a Qubit 3.0 fluorometer, sized on a Bioanalyzer 2100, and re-quantified with the KAPA Library Quantification kit. Every immunoSEQ 96-well plate was sequenced on a separate single-read 150-cycle Illumina NextSeq 550 flow cell. In the original analysis: Because only junctional sequences without quality scores were contained in the immunoSEQ output, filtering matching that applied to full-length reads could not be performed. To assign V/J genes and CDR3, sequences were annotated against IMGT germline references using PyIR, a Python wrapper for IgBLAST v1.9. Reads were removed for weak V/J assignments (E-value above 1e-6), missing CDR3, stop codons, out-of-frame junctions, or ambiguous translated residues. V3J clonotypes were defined as sequences sharing an identical inferred V gene, J gene, and CDR3 amino acid sequence. The percentage overlap between two repertoires was calculated by dividing the number of shared unique clonotypes by the size of the smaller repertoire. Three approaches were used to assess repertoire richness: RTK rarefaction, the Chao1 estimator, and Recon v2.1 estimates of unobserved clonotypes. OLGA was used to compute generation probabilities for all TCRbeta clonotypes that the gDNA method yielded from a handful of donors. TCRdb's version of the immuneACCESS table is confined to in-frame rearrangements and falls short of the full clone set. An unresolved V gene accounts for under half of the shortfall where checked; the remainder is of unknown origin. V and J calls and clone size are those listed in that table; D and trimming were worked out from the DNA. In all, the sample holds about 2.4 million clones, and 93% of those were seen once. Approximately 0.35% of the sample rests with the top ten.

The source material was naive CD4+ T cells from PBMCs. The sample's cell subset or site, from its label and the paper: CD45RA+ positively selected. This receptor chain uses TRBV6-6 and TRBJ2-7; TRBD2 is perhaps the D gene, given 7 matching bases. The sequence was collected from a man between 18 and 35 years old in good health. Some clones in this sample may be carry-over from other donors' samples. The CDR3 in this case is CASTPLGGGTPYEQYF. The nucleotides read TGTGCCAGCACCCCGTTAGGCGGGGGCACGCCCTACGAGCAGTACTTC.